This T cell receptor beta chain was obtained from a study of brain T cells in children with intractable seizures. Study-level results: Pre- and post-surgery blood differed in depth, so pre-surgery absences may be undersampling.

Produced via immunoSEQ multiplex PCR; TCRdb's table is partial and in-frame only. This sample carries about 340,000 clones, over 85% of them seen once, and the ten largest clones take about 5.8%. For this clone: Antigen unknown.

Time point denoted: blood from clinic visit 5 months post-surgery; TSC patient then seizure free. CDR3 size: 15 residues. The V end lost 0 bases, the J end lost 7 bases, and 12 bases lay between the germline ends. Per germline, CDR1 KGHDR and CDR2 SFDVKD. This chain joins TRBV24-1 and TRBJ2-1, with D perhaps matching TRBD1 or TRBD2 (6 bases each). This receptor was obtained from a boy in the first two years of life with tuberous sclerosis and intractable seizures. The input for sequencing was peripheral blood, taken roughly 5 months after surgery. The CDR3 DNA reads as TGTGCCACCAGTGATTTGCGTCAGGGGAGGAATGAGCAGTTCTTC. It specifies CATSDLRQGRNEQFF.